Presented here are 9 T cell receptor beta chains from one specimen sequenced in a study of blood T cell repertoires in COVID-19. Clones were read by immunoSEQ multiplex PCR, and TCRdb kept only the in-frame ones, dropping some. The table includes 140,000 to 150,000 clones, approximately 85% detected once. The sequencing input was peripheral blood. The receptors shown here come from a human donor with acute or convalescent COVID-19. The donor label of this sample is uncertain.

The chain has TRBV3-1 (or the pseudogene TRBV3-2) and TRBJ2-7; 7 positions agree with TRBD2. Germline CDR1 is LGHDT and CDR2 is YNNKEL (reference sequence). The J segment lost 5 bases and the V segment lost 0 bases, leaving 22 bases of the junction unmatched. This CDR3 region has 20 residues. The CDR3: CASSQDLSRELELAVDEQYV. The CDR3 coding sequence is TGTGCCAGCAGCCAAGATCTATCCAGGGAGCTTGAGCTAGCGGTGGACGAGCAGTACGTC.

This chain uses TRBV19 with TRBJ2-3, with 9 bases lining up with TRBD1. The junction had 6 bases not matched to a gene; V was cut back by 4 bases and J by 1 base. Germline V gene sequence: CDR1 LNHDA, CDR2 SQIVND (reference sequence). The CDR3 is 16 residues long. In nucleotides, the CDR3 is TGTGCCAGTAGTACAAGGGACAGGGTTTGCACAGATACGCAGTATTTT. It encodes CASSTRDRVCTDTQYF.

This chain connects TRBV6-2 or TRBV6-3 to TRBJ2-1; 10 bases align to TRBD2. Per germline, CDR1 MNHEY and CDR2 SVGEGT. CDR3 length equals 16 residues. With 6 bases clipped from V and 4 bases from J, the junction kept 9 bases outside the gene matches. This CDR3 reads CASSSLLAGQYNEQFF. The CDR3 nucleotides read TGTGCCAGCAGCTCACTACTAGCGGGACAATACAATGAGCAGTTCTTC.

The chain has TRBV9 and TRBJ2-1, with 8 bases aligning to TRBD1. This CDR3 region has 15 residues. Germline CDR1 reads SGDLS; CDR2 reads YYNGEE. V shed 0 bases and J 1 base; nucleotides not matched to a gene: 0. The CDR3 loop reads CASSVGQGSYNEQFF. Here the CDR3 DNA reads TGTGCCAGCAGCGTAGGACAGGGGTCCTACAATGAGCAGTTCTTC.

This chain uses TRBV20-1 with TRBJ2-7; D is ambiguous. Germline V gene data show CDR1 as DFQATT and CDR2 as SNEGSKA (reference sequence). The V end was cut by 1 base, the J end by 3 bases, with 4 bases between. The CDR3 length is 11 residues. CDR3 protein: CSARGLYEQYV. The CDR3 DNA sequence: TGCAGTGCTAGAGGTCTCTACGAGCAGTACGTC.

This clone was seen just once. The V and J genes are TRBV28 and TRBJ2-1, with D tentatively TRBD2 (6 bases). CDR3 length: 15 amino acids. V lost 5 bases to trimming and J lost 8 bases, with 19 bases between them. CDR1 and CDR2 (germline): MDHEN, SYDVKM. CDR3 in amino acids: CASSIISEGSHEQFF. In DNA form, the CDR3 reads TGTGCCAGCAGTATAATTTCGGAGGGTTCCCATGAGCAGTTCTTC.

The chain combines TRBV24-1 with TRBJ1-2; D is unresolved. Looked up from germline, CDR1 is KGHDR and CDR2 is SFDVKD. The CDR3 extends over 16 amino acids. V lost 0 bases, J lost 8 bases, and 18 bases lay in between. In DNA form, the CDR3 reads TGTGCCACCAGTGATTTGAATCCCGCAGGCCCTCCAGGCTACACCTTC. Its protein product is CATSDLNPAGPPGYTF.

The gene calls are TRBV27 and TRBJ1-1, with a tentative D call TRBD1 (5 bases). This CDR3 is 13 amino acids long. V shed 3 bases and J shed 5 bases, with 10 bases lying between them. CDR1 and CDR2 (germline): MNHEY, SMNVEV (reference sequence). DNA for the CDR3: TGTGCCAGCAGTTTTGTAGGGGCAACTGAAGCTTTCTTT. Translation: CASSFVGATEAFF.

V gene TRBV29-1 combines with J gene TRBJ1-5; the match to TRBD1 covers 8 bases. The CDR3 length is 14 residues. Germline CDR1 and CDR2: SQVTM and ANQGSEA. Trimming removed 4 bases from V and 5 bases from J; junction bases left unmatched: 7. The DNA for the CDR3 is TGCAGCGTTGCCCCTAAACAGGGGGATCAGCCCCAGCATTTT. Translating gives CSVAPKQGDQPQHF.